This T cell receptor beta chain was identified during a study of shared clonotypes between healthy human individuals. To note about this clone: Its specificity is not known.

The CDR3 is made up of 13 amino acids. Per the germline V gene, CDR1 is SGDLS and CDR2 is YYNGEE. V gave up 0 bases and J gave up 5 bases, with 8 bases separating them. Study observations and caveats: Investigators expected sequencing depth to affect clonotype sharing among donors.

Per the original methods: Owing to the provision of junction-only sequences devoid of quality scores by immunoSEQ, filtering differed. TCRdb keeps only in-frame clones here, not all; method: immunoSEQ multiplex PCR. V and J calls and clone size are copied from that table; D and trimming were computed from the DNA. The sample has over a million clones; around 76% are singletons. CD4+ cells yielded CD45RA+ naive and CD45RA-negative memory subsets. The V gene is TRBV9, the J gene TRBJ2-5; maybe TRBD1 (5 bases). This clonotype was obtained from a man between 18 and 35 years old in good health. Sequences were obtained from memory CD4+ T cells sorted from blood. Indicated subset: CD45RA-negative fraction. CDR3 nucleotides: TGTGCCAGCAGCGTAGCCCACAGGGAGACCCAGTACTTC. Its translation: CASSVAHRETQYF.